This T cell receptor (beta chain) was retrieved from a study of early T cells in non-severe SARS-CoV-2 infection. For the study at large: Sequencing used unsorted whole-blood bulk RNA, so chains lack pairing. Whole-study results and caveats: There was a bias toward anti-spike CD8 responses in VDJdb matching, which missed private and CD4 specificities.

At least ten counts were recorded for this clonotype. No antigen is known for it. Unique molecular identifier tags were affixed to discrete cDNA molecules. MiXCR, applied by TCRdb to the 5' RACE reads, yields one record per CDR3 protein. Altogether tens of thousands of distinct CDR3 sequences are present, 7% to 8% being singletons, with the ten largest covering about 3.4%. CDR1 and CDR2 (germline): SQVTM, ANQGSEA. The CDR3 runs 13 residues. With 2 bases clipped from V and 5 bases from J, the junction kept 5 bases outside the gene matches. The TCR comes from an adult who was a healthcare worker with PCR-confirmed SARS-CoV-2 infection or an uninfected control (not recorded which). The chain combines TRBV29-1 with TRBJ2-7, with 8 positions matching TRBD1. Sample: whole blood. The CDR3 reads CSVEQGAADEQYF. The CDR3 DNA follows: TGCAGCGTTGAACAGGGGGCAGCGGACGAGCAGTACTTC.